The present entry profiles one T cell receptor (beta chain) with its context. The target of this receptor is not known. Base qualities are not at hand, and no much larger clone is one base apart. The data were taken from a study of response to subunit inactivated influenza vaccine listed by TCRdb under 2018. With regard to the full study: Deep quantitative T cell receptor repertoire profiling was used in the study to track responses to a trivalent subunit inactivated influenza vaccine. On the study overall, not on this receptor specifically: According to the authors, only a limited number of new T cells may be recruited by each seasonal influenza vaccination.

Preparation of the library involved RT-PCR. These reads were obtained on an Illumina HiSeq 2500. The raw public reads went through TCRdb reprocessing: fastp at Q25, MiXCR clone calling, in-frame beta chains kept. Each CDR3 protein gets just one entry, which takes the most common genes and DNA from the rows behind it. Here the sample has about 570,000 distinct CDR3 sequences; approximately 11% occur a single time. The top ten hold approximately 10% of the sample. In addition, the sample was reused for a study of T cells expressing NK-cell markers. The second paper further reports: TCR beta cDNA libraries were made by 5'RACE template switching that added a universal primer site and unique molecular identifiers. Eight or nine donors provided sorted CD3+CD56+NKG2C+, CD3+CD56+NKG2C- and CD3+CD56-NKG2C+ T-cell subsets, whose TCR beta-chain repertoires were profiled. Among the eight sequenced donors, only one was HCMV-seronegative, while the other seven were HCMV-seropositive. To restrict sorting to alphabetaTCR-expressing T cells, an anti-gammadeltaTCR antibody was added in several experiments. In six donors, the dominant CD3+CD56+NKG2C+ clonotypes ranked among the top 10 CD8+ clonotypes, making up roughly 1.0-7.0% of CD8+ T cells. Those dominant clonotypes were again the most abundant among CD3+CD56-NKG2C+ cells in a few donors, at roughly 25-65%. Whether the expanded NKG2C-expressing T cell clones were specific for HCMV antigens remained unclear. Randomly selected healthy volunteers, three men and five women, were used as the eight sequenced donors. HCMV serostatus was determined by detecting HCMV-specific IgG in serum with a commercial ELISA kit. Ficoll density gradient centrifugation was used to isolate peripheral blood mononuclear cells from blood. For roughly six donors, bulk peripheral blood T-cell repertoires were also sequenced from unsorted PBMC. Priming for cDNA synthesis came from the TCR beta constant segment, and two successive PCR amplification steps followed. Sequencing of the libraries produced 2 x 150 bp reads on Illumina HiSeq 2000/2500, MiSeq or NextSeq. Reads were demultiplexed and grouped by UMI with MIGEC, and clonotypes were assembled and quantified with MiTCR. To exclude erroneous sequences, only TCR cDNA sequences supported by at least two reads were retained. The tcR package was used for downstream repertoire analysis, and clonotypes were matched across fractions by CDR3 nucleotide sequence plus V segment. Antigen specificity was annotated against VDJdb with VDJmatch, allowing one amino acid substitution in CDR3.

Sequencing used PBMCs from blood, obtained on the day of vaccination. The source of this sequence is a man over 45 who received an inactivated influenza vaccine. Donor details come from another sample of the same person, matched by shared clones.

For the CDR3, the sequence is CASSVRGLTWELFF. DNA sequence: TGTGCCAGCTCGGTCAGGGGGCTTACCTGGGAGCTGTTTTTT. The chain uses TRBV27 and TRBJ2-2, and 8 bases in between align with TRBD1. The germline V gene (reference sequence) yields MNHEY for CDR1 and SMNVEV for CDR2. Inclusive of the bounding cysteine and phenylalanine, the CDR3 is 14 residues long. The kept DNA is CDR3 alone, 42 bases in frame from the first base. Trimming leaves V shorter by 8 bases and J shorter by 9 bases, with the junction holding 11 bases beyond the gene matches.